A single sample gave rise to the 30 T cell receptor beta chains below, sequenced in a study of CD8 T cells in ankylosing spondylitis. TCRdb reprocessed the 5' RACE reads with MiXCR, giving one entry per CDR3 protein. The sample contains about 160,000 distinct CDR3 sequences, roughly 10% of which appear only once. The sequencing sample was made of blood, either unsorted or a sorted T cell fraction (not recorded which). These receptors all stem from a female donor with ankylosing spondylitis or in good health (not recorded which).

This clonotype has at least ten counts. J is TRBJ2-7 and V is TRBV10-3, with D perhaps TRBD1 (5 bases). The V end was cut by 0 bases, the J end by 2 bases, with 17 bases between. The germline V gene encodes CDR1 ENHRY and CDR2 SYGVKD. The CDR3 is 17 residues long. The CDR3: CAISESDFDSTPYEQYF. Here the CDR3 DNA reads TGTGCCATCAGTGAGTCGGATTTCGACAGTACCCCCTACGAGCAGTACTTC.

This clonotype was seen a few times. The CDR3 sequence: CASSLERTGSTGELFF. In DNA form, the CDR3 reads TGCGCCAGCAGCTTGGAAAGGACAGGGAGCACCGGGGAGCTGTTTTTT. The chain has TRBV5-1 and TRBJ2-2; 8 nucleotides match TRBD1. CDR3 length: 16 amino acids. Germline V lookup: CDR1 SGHRS, CDR2 YFSETQ. V shed 0 bases, J shed 4 bases, and the junction held 5 bases outside the gene matches. The full variable domain, in which reference TRBV5-1 and TRBJ2-2 provide the parts outside the CDR3, is KAGVTQTPRYLIKTRGQQVTLSCSPISGHRSVSWYQQTPGQGLQFLFEYFSETQRNKGNFPGRFSGRQFSNSRSEMNVSTLELGDSALYLCASSLERTGSTGELFFGEGSRLTVL.

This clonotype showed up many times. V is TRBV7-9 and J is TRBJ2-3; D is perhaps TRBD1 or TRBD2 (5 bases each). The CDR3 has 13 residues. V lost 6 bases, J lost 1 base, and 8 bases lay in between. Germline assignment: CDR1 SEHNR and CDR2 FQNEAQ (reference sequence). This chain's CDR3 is CASRGTGTDTQYF. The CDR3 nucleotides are TGTGCCAGCAGGGGGACGGGCACAGATACGCAGTATTTT.

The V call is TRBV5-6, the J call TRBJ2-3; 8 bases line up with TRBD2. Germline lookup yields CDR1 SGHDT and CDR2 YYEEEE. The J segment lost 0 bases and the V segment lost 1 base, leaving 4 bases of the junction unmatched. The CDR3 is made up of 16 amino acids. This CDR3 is CASSLTPSGSTDTQYF. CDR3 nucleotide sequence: TGTGCCAGCAGCTTGACGCCTAGCGGGAGCACAGATACGCAGTATTTT.

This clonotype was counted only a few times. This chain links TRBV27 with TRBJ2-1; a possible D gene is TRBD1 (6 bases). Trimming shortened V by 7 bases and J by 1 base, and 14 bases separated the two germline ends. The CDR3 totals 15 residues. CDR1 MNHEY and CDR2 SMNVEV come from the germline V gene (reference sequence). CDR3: CASTEGGLSYNEQFF. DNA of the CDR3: TGTGCCAGCACCGAAGGGGGATTATCCTACAATGAGCAGTTCTTC.

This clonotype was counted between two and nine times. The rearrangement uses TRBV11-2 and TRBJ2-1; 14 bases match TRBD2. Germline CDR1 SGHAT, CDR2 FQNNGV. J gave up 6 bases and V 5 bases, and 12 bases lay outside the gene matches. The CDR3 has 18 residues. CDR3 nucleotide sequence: TGTGCCAGCAGCCCCAAAAGTAGGACTAGCGGGAGGTTCAATGAGCAGTTCTTC. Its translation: CASSPKSRTSGRFNEQFF. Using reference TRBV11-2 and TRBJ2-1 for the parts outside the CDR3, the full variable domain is EAGVAQSPRYKIIEKRQSVAFWCNPISGHATLYWYQQILGQGPKLLIQFQNNGVVDDSQLPKDRFSAERLKGVDSTLKIQPAKLEDSAVYLCASSPKSRTSGRFNEQFFGPGTRLTVL.

The CDR3 sequence is CSAPEGSGTYNEQFF. CDR3 bases: TGCAGTGCTCCCGAGGGTAGCGGAACCTACAATGAGCAGTTCTTC. The rearrangement uses TRBV20-1 and TRBJ2-1; D perhaps matches TRBD2 (6 bases). This CDR3 has 15 residues. Trimming left V 5 bases short and J 2 bases short, with 16 bases between. The germline CDR1 and CDR2 sequences are DFQATT and SNEGSKA (reference sequence).

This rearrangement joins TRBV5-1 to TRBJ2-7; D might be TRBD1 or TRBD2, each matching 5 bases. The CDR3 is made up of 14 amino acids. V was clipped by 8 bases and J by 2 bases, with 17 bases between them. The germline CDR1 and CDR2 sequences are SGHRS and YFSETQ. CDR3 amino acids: CASGAGDGTYEQYF. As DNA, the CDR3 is TGCGCCAGTGGGGCCGGGGACGGGACCTACGAGCAGTACTTC.

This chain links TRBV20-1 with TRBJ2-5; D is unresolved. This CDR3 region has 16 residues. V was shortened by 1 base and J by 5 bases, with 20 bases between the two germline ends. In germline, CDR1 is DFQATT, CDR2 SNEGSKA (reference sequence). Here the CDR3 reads CSARGLGDWSSETQYF. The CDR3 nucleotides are TGCAGTGCTAGAGGTCTCGGCGACTGGAGCTCGGAGACCCAGTACTTC.

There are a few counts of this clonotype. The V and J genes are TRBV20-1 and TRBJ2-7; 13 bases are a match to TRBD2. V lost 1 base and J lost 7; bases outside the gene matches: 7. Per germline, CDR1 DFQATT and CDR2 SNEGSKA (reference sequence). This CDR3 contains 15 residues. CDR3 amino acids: CSARGTSGSRGEQYF. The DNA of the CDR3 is TGCAGTGCTAGAGGGACTAGCGGGAGCAGGGGTGAGCAGTACTTC.

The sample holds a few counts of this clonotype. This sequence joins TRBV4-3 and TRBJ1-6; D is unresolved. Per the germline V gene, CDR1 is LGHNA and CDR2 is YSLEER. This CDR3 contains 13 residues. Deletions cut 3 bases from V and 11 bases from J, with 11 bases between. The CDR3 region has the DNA TGCGCCAGCAGCCAGGGAGTACTTGCACCCCTCCACTTT. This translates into CASSQGVLAPLHF.

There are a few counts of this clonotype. CDR3 residues: CASSPGPGYSNQPQHF. As DNA, the CDR3 is TGTGCCAGCAGCCCAGGGCCAGGGTATAGCAATCAGCCCCAGCATTTT. The chain joins TRBV7-8 to TRBJ1-5; perhaps TRBD1 as D (5 bases). Looked up from germline, CDR1 is SGHVS and CDR2 is FQNEAQ. Trimming pared 5 bases from V and 0 bases from J, leaving 14 bases between. The CDR3 sequence is 16 residues long.

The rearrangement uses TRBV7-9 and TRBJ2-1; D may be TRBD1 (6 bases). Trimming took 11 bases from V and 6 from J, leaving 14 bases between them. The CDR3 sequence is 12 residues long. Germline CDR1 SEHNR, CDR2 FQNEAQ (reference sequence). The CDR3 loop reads CAGAGRGNEQFF. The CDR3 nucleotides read TGTGCCGGGGCGGGCAGGGGCAATGAGCAGTTCTTC. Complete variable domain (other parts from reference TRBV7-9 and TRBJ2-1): DTGVSQNPRHKITKRGQNVTFRCDPISEHNRLYWYRQTLGQGPEFLTYFQNEAQLEKSRLLSDRFSAERPKGSFSTLEIQRTEQGDSAMYLCAGAGRGNEQFFGPGTRLTVL.

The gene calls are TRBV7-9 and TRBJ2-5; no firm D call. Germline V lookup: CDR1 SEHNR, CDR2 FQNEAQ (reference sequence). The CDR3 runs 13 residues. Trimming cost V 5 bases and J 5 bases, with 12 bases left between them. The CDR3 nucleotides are TGTGCCAGCAGCCCCGGTAACGGGGAGACCCAGTACTTC. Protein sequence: CASSPGNGETQYF. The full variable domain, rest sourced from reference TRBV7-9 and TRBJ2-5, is DTGVSQNPRHKITKRGQNVTFRCDPISEHNRLYWYRQTLGQGPEFLTYFQNEAQLEKSRLLSDRFSAERPKGSFSTLEIQRTEQGDSAMYLCASSPGNGETQYFGPGTRLLVL.

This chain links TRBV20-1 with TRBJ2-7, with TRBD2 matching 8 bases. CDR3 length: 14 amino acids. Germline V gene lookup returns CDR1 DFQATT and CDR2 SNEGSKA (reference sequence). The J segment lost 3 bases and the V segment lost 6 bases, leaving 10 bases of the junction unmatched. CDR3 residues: CSAPYSGKGYEQYF. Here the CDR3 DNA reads TGCAGTGCCCCTTATAGCGGGAAGGGCTACGAGCAGTACTTC.

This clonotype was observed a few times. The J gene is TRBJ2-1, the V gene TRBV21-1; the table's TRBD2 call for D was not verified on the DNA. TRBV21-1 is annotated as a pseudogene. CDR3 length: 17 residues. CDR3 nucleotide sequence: TGTGCCAGCAGCAAAGGGCTAGCGGGAGAACTCTACAATGAGCAGTTCTTC. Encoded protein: CASSKGLAGELYNEQFF.

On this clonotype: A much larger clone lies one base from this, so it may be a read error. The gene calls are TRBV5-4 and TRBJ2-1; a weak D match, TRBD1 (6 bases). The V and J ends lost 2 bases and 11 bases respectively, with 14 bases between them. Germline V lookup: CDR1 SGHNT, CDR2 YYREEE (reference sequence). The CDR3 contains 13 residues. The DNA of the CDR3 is TGTGCCAGCAGCTTTACAGGGAGCGTTAAGCAGTTCTTC. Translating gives CASSFTGSVKQFF.

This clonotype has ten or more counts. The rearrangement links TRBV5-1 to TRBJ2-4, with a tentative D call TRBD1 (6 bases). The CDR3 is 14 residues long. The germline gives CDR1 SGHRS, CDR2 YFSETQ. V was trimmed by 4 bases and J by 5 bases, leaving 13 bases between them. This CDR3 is CASSGDMVENIQYF. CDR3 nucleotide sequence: TGCGCCAGCAGCGGGGACATGGTTGAAAACATTCAGTACTTC. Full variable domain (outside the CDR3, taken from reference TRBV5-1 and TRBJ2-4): KAGVTQTPRYLIKTRGQQVTLSCSPISGHRSVSWYQQTPGQGLQFLFEYFSETQRNKGNFPGRFSGRQFSNSRSEMNVSTLELGDSALYLCASSGDMVENIQYFGAGTRLSVL.

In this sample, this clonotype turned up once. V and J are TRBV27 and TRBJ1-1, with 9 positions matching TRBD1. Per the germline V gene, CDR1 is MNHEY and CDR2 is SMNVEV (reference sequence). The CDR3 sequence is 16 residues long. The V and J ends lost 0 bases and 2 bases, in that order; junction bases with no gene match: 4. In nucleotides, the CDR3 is TGTGCCAGCAGTTTATCCGGGACAGGGTATAACACTGAAGCTTTCTTT. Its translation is CASSLSGTGYNTEAFF.

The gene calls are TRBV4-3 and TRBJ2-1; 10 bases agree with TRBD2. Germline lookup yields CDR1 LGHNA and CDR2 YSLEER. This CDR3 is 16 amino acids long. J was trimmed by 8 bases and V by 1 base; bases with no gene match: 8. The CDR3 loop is CASSQGPQREGHEQFF. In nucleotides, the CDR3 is TGCGCCAGCAGCCAAGGGCCCCAGCGGGAGGGCCATGAGCAGTTCTTC.

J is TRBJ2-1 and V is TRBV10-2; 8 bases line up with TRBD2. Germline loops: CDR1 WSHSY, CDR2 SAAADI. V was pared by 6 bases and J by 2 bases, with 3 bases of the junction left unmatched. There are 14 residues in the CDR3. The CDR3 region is CASREAGAYNEQFF. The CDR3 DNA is TGCGCCAGCAGGGAAGCGGGAGCCTACAATGAGCAGTTCTTC.

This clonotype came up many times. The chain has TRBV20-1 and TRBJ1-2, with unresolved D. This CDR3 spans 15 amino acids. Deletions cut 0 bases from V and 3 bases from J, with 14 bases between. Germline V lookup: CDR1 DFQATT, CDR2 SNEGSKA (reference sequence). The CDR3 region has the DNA TGCAGTGCTAGAGATCGGCAGGTTTGGGACTATGGCTACACCTTC. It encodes CSARDRQVWDYGYTF.

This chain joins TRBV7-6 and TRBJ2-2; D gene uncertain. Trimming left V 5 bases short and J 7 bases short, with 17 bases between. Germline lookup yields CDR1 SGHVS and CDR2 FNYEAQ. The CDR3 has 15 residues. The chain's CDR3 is CASSPSLVSNGELFF. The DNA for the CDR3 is TGTGCCAGCAGCCCTTCCCTCGTATCGAACGGGGAGCTGTTTTTT. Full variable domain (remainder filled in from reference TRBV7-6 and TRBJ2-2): GAGVSQSPRYKVTKRGQDVALRCDPISGHVSLYWYRQALGQGPEFLTYFNYEAQQDKSGLPNDRFSAERPEGSISTLTIQRTEQRDSAMYRCASSPSLVSNGELFFGEGSRLTVL.

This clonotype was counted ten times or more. The CDR3 protein is CASSPQTSGNTYEQYF. For the CDR3, the DNA is TGTGCCAGCAGCCCACAGACTAGCGGGAATACCTACGAGCAGTACTTC. This chain connects TRBV6-1 to TRBJ2-7; 11 positions agree with TRBD2. Unmatched junction bases numbered 9, after V lost 6 bases and J lost 2 bases. The germline V gene has CDR1 MNHNS and CDR2 SASEGT. The CDR3 is 16 amino acids.

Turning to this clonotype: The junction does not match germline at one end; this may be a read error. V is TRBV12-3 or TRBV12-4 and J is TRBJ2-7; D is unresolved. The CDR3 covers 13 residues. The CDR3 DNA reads TGTGCCAGCCGTTTAGGACCGAATTACGAGCAGTACTTC. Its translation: CASRLGPNYEQYF.

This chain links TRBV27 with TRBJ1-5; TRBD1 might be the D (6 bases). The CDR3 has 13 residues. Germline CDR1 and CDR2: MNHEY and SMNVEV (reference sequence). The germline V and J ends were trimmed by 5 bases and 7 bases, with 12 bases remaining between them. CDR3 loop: CASSDGGGQPQHF. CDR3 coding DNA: TGTGCCAGCAGTGACGGGGGCGGCCAGCCCCAGCATTTT.

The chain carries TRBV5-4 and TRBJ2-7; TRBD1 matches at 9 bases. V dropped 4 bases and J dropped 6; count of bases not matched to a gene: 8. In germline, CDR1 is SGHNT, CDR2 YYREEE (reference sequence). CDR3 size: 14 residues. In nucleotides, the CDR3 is TGTGCCAGCAGCCCCCGGGACAGGGCTGGCGAGCAGTACTTC. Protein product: CASSPRDRAGEQYF.

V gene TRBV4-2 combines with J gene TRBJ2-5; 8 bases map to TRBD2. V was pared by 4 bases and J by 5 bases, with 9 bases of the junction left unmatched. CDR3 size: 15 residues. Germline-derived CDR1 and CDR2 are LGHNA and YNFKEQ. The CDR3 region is CASSPEGREAETQYF. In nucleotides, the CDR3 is TGTGCCAGCAGCCCCGAGGGGCGGGAGGCGGAGACCCAGTACTTC.

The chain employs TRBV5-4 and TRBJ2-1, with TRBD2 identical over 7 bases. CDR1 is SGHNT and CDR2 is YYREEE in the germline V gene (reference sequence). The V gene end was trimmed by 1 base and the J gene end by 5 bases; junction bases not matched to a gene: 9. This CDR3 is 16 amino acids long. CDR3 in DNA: TGTGCCAGCAGCTTGAGGCGGGAGAAAAAGGACAATGAGCAGTTCTTC. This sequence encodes CASSLRREKKDNEQFF.

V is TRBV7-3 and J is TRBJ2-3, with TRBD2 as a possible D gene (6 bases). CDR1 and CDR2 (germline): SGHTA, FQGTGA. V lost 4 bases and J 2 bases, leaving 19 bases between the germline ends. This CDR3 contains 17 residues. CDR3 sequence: CASSSLGGGLSTDTQYF. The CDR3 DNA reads TGTGCCAGCAGCTCGCTGGGTGGGGGACTTTCCACAGATACGCAGTATTTT. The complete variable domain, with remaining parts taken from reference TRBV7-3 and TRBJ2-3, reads GAGVSQTPSNKVTEKGKYVELRCDPISGHTALYWYRQSLGQGPEFLIYFQGTGAADDSGLPNDRFFAVRPEGSVSTLKIQRTERGDSAVYLCASSSLGGGLSTDTQYFGPGTRLTVL.